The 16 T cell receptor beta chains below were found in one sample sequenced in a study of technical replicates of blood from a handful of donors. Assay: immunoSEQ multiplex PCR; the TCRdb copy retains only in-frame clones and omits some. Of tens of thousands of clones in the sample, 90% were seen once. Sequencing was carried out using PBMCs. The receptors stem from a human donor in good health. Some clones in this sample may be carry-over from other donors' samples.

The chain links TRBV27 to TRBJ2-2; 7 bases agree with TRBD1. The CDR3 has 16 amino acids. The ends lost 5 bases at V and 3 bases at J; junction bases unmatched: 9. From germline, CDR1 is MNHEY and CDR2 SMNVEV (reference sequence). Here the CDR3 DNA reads TGTGCCAGCAGTCCACGGACAGGCGGCTACACCGGGGAGCTGTTTTTT. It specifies CASSPRTGGYTGELFF.

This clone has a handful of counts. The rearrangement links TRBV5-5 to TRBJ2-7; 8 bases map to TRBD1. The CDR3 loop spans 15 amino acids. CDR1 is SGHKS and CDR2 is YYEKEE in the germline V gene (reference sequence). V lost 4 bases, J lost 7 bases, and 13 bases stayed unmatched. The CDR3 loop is CASSPAPGQAIEQYF. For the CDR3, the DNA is TGTGCCAGCAGCCCAGCGCCGGGACAGGCTATAGAGCAGTACTTC.

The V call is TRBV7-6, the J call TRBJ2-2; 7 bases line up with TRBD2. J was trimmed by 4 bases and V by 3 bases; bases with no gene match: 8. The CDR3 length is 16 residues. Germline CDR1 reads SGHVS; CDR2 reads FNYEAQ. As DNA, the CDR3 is TGTGCCAGCAGCTTGGGTACGGGAGGAGCCACCGGGGAGCTGTTTTTT. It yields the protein CASSLGTGGATGELFF.

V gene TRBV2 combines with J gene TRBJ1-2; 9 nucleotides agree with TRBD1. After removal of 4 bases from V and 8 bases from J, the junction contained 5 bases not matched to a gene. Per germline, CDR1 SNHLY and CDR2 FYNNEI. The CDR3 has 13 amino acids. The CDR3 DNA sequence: TGTGCCAGCAGTGTGGACAGGGGCGACGGCTACACCTTC. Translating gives CASSVDRGDGYTF.

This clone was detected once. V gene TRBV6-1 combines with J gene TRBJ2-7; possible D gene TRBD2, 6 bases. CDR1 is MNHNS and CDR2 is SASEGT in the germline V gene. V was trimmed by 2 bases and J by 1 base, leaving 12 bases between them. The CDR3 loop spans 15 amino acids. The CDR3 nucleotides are TGTGCCAGCAGTGAATTGGGAGGTAGGTCCTACGAGCAGTACTTC. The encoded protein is CASSELGGRSYEQYF.

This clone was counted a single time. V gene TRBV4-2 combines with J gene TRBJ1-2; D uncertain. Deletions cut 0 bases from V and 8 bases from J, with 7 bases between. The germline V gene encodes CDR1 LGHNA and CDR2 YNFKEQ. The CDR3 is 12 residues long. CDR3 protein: CASSQELEGYTF. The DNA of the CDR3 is TGTGCCAGCAGCCAAGAATTAGAGGGCTACACCTTC.

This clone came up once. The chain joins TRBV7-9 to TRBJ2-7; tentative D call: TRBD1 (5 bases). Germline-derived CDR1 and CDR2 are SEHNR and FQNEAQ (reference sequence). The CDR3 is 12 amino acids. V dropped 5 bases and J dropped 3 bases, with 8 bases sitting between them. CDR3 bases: TGTGCCAGCAGCGTGACAGACTACGAGCAGTACTTC. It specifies CASSVTDYEQYF.

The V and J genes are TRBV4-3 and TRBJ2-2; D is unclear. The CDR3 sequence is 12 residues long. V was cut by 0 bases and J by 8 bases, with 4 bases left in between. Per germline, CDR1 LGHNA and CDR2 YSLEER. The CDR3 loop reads CASSQDLGELFF. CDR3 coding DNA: TGCGCCAGCAGCCAAGATCTGGGGGAGCTGTTTTTT.

The CDR3 loop reads CASSQRTSGFQETQYF. The CDR3 DNA reads TGTGCCAGCAGCCAGAGGACTAGCGGGTTCCAAGAGACCCAGTACTTC. This chain links TRBV9 with TRBJ2-5, with TRBD2 matching over 11 bases. Germline CDR1 reads SGDLS; CDR2 reads YYNGEE. There are 16 residues in the CDR3. Trimming removed 4 bases from V and 1 base from J; junction bases left unmatched: 6.

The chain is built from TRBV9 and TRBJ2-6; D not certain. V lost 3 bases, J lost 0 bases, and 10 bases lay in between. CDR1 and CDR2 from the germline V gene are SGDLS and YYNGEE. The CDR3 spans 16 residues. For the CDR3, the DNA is TGTGCCAGCAGCGCATCCCAGTACTCTGGGGCCAACGTCCTGACTTTC. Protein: CASSASQYSGANVLTF.

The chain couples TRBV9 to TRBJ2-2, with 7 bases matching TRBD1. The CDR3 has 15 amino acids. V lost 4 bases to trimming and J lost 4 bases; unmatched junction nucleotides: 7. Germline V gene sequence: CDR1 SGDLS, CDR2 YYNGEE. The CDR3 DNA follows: TGTGCCAGCAGCCCAGGGGGTTTGGGCACCGGGGAGCTGTTTTTT. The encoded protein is CASSPGGLGTGELFF.

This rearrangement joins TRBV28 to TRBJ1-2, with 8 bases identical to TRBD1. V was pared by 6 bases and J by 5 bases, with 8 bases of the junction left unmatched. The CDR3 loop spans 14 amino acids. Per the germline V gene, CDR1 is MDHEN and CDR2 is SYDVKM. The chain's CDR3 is CASSLRDRWYGYTF. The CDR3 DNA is TGTGCCAGCAGCCTAAGGGACAGGTGGTATGGCTACACCTTC.

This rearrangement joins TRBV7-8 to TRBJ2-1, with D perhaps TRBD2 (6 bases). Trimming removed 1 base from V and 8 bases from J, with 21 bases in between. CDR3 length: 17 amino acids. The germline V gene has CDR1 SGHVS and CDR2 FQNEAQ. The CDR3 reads CASSLGSLGEVNYEQFF. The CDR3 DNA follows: TGTGCCAGCAGCTTAGGATCTTTGGGGGAGGTCAACTATGAGCAGTTCTTC.

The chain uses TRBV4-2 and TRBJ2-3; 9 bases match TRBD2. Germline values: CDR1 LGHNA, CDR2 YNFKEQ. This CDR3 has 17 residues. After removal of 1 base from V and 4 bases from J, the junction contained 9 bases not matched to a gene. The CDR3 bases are TGTGCCAGCAGCCAAGGACTAGCGGAGGGATTCTCAGATACGCAGTATTTT. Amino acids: CASSQGLAEGFSDTQYF.

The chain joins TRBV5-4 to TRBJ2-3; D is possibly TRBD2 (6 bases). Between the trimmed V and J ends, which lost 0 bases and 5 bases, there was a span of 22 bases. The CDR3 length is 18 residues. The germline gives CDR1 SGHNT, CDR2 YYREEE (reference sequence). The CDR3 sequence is CASSLAGRDLASVDTQYF. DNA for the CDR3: TGTGCCAGCAGCTTGGCCGGAAGGGACTTAGCAAGCGTAGATACGCAGTATTTT.

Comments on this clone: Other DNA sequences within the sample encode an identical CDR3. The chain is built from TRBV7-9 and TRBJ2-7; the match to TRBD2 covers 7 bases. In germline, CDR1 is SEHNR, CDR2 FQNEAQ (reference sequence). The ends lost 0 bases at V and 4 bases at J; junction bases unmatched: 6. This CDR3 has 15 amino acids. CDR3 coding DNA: TGTGCCAGCAGCTTAGCGGCGGGAGCCGGGTACGAGCAGTACTTC. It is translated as CASSLAAGAGYEQYF.